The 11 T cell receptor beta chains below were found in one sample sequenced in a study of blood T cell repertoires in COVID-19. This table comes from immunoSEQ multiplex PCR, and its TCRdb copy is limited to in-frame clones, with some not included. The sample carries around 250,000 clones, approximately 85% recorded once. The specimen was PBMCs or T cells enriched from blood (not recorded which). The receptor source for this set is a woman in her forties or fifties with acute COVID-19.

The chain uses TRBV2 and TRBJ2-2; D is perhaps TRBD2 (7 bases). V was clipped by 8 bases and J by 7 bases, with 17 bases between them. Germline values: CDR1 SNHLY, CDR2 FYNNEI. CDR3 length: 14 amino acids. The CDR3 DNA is TGTGCCAGCCCGAAGGGGGGGCAGAACGGGGAGCTGTTTTTT. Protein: CASPKGGQNGELFF.

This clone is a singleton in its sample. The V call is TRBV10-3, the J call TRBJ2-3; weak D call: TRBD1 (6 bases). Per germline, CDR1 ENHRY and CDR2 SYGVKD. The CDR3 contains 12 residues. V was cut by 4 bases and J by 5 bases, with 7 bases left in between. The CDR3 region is CAISGTEDTQYF. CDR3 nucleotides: TGTGCCATCAGTGGGACAGAAGATACGCAGTATTTT.

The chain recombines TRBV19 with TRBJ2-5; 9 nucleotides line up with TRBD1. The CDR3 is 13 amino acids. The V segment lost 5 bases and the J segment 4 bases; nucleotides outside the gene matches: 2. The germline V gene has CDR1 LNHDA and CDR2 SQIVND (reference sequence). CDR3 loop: CASSQQGAETQYF. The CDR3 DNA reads TGTGCCAGTAGTCAACAGGGGGCAGAGACCCAGTACTTC.

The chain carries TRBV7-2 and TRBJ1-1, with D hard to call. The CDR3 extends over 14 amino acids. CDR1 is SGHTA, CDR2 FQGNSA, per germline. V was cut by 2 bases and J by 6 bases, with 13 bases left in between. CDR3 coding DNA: TGTGCCAGCAGCTTAACCCCGCGGGTCTCTGAAGCTTTCTTT. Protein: CASSLTPRVSEAFF.

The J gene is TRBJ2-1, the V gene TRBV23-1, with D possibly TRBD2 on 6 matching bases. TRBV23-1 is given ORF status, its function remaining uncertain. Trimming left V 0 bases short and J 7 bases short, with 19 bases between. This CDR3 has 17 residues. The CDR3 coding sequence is TGCGCCAGCAGTCAATCGGGGACTCAGCCGCTGTTGAATGAGCAGTTCTTC. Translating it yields CASSQSGTQPLLNEQFF.

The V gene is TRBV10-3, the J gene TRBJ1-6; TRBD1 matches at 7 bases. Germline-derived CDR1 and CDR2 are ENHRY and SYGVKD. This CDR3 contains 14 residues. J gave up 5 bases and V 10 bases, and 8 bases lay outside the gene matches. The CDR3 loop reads CATEQGKDNSPLHF. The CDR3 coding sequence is TGTGCCACAGAACAGGGGAAGGATAATTCACCCCTCCACTTT.

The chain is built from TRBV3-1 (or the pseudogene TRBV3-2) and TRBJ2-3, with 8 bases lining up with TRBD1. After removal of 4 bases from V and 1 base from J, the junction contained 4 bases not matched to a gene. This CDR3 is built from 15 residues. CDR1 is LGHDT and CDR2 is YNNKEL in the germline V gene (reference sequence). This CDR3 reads CASSPRTGRTDTQYF. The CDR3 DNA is TGTGCCAGCAGCCCCCGGACAGGGCGCACAGATACGCAGTATTTT.

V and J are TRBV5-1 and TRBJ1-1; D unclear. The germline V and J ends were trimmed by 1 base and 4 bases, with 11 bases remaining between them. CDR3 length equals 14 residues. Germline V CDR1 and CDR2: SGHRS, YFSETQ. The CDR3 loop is CASSLRAGSTEAFF. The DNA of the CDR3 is TGCGCCAGCAGCTTGCGAGCAGGTAGCACTGAAGCTTTCTTT.

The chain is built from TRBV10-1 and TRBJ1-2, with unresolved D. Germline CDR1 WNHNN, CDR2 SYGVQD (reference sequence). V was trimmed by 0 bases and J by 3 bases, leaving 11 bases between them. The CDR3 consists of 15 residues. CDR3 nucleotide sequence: TGCGCCAGCAGTGAGTCCCCGGACGGGGACTATGGCTACACCTTC. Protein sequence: CASSESPDGDYGYTF.

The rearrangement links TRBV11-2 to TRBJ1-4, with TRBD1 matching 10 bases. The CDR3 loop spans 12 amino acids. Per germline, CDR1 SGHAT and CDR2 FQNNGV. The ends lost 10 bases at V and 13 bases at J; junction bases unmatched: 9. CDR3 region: CANSDRGWALFF. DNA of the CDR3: TGTGCCAACTCGGACAGGGGGTGGGCACTGTTTTTT.

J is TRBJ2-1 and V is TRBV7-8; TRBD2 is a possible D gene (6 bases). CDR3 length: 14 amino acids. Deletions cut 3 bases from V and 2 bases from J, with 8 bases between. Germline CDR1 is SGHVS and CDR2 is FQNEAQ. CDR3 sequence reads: CASSLLATYNEQFF. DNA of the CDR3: TGTGCCAGCAGCTTGCTAGCGACCTACAATGAGCAGTTCTTC.